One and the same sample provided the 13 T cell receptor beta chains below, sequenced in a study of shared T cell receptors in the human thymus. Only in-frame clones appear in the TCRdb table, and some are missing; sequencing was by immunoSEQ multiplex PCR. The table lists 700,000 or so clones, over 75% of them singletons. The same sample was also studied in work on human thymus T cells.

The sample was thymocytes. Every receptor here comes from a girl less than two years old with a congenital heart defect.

The CDR3 protein is CATSIPGQKNTEAFF. DNA for the CDR3: TGTGCCACCAGCATACCGGGACAAAAGAACACTGAAGCTTTCTTT. The chain is built from TRBV15 and TRBJ1-1, with D perhaps TRBD1 (6 bases). The CDR3 totals 15 residues. CDR1 and CDR2 from the germline V gene are LNHNV and YYDKDF (reference sequence). V gave up 4 bases and J gave up 1 base, with 13 bases separating them.

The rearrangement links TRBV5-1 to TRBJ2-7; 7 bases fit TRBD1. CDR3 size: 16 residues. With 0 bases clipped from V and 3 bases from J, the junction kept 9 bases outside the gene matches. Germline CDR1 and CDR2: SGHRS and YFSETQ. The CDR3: CASSLEGWDRSYEQYF. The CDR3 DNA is TGCGCCAGCAGCTTGGAGGGGTGGGACAGAAGCTACGAGCAGTACTTC.

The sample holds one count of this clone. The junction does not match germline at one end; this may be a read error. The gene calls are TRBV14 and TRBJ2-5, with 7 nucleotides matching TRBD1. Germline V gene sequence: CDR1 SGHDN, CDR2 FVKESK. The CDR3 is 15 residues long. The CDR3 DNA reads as TGTGCCAGCAGCCAAGGAGGGCAGGGGGACCCCCCGGGACACTTC. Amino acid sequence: CASSQGGQGDPPGHF.

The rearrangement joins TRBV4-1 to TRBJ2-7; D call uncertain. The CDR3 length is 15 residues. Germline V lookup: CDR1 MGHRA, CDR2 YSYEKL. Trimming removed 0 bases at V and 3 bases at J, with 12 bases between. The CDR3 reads CASSQDRRLCYEQYF. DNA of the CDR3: TGCGCCAGCAGCCAAGACCGCCGGTTGTGCTACGAGCAGTACTTC.

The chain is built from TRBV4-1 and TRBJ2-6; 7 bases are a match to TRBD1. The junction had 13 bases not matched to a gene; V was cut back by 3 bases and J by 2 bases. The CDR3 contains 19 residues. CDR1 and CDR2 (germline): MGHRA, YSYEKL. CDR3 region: CASSQRGGETGPGANVLTF. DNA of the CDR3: TGCGCCAGCAGCCAGAGGGGTGGAGAGACAGGGCCTGGGGCCAACGTCCTGACTTTC.

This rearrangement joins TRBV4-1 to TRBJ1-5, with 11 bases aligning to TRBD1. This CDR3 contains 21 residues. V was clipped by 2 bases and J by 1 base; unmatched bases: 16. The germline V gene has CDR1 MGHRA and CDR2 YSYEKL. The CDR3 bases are TGCGCCAGCAGCCAACGCGCGTCACGGACAGGGGGCGCCTACAGCAATCAGCCCCAGCATTTT. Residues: CASSQRASRTGGAYSNQPQHF.

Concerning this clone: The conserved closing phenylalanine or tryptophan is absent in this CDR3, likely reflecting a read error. CDR3 protein: CASSESGSYEQYL. For the CDR3, the DNA is TGTGCCAGCAGTGAATCAGGTTCCTACGAGCAGTACCTC. J is TRBJ2-7 and V is TRBV6-1; D remains ambiguous. The CDR3 is 13 residues long. Between the trimmed V and J ends, which lost 2 bases and 1 base, there was a span of 6 bases. The V gene's germline CDR1 is MNHNS and CDR2 SASEGT.

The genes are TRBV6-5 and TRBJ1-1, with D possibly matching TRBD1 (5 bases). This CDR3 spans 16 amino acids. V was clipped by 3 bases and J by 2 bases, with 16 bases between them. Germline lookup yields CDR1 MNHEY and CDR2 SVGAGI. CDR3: CASSYGIQGPNTEAFF. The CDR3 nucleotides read TGTGCCAGCAGTTATGGGATTCAGGGCCCAAACACTGAAGCTTTCTTT.

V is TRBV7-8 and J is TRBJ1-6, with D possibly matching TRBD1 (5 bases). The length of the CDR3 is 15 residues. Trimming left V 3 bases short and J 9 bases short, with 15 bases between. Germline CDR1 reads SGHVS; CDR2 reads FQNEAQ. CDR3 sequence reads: CASSLEAGGISPLHF. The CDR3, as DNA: TGTGCCAGCAGCTTGGAGGCCGGGGGGATTTCACCCCTCCACTTT.

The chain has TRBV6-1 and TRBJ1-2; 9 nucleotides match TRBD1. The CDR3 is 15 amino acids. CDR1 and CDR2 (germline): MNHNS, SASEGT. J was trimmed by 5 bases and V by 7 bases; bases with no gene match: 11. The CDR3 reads CASNPRDRERYGYTF. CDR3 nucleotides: TGTGCCAGCAACCCACGGGACAGGGAGCGTTATGGCTACACCTTC.

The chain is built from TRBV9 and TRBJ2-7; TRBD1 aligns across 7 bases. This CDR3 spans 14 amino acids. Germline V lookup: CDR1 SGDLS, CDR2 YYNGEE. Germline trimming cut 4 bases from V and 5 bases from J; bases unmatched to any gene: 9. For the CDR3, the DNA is TGTGCCAGCAGCCCTGGGGACAGCTTCAACGAGCAGTACTTC. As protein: CASSPGDSFNEQYF.

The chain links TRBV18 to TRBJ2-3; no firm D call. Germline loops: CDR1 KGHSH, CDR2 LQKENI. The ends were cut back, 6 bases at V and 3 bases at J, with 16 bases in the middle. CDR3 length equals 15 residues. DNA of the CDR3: TGTGCCAGCTCTCTTCGGCGGATCGGGACAGATACGCAGTATTTT. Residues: CASSLRRIGTDTQYF.

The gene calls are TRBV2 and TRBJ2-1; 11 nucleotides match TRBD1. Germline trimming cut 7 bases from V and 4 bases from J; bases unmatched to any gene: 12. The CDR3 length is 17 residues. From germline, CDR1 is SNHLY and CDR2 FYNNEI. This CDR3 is CASTRHRDRGGYNEQFF. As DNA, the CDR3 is TGTGCCAGCACCCGCCATCGGGACAGGGGGGGTTACAATGAGCAGTTCTTC.